One and the same sample provided the 27 T cell receptor beta chains below, sequenced in a study of identical twins. Each CDR3 protein is one row after TCRdb ran MiXCR on the 5' RACE reads. The sample holds 1.5 million to 2 million distinct CDR3 sequences, around a third seen once. The sequencing input was cord blood. These receptors came from a newborn girl in good health.

The rearrangement joins TRBV28 to TRBJ1-2; weak D call: TRBD1 (6 bases). The CDR3 spans 13 residues. The V gene lost 6 bases and the J gene lost 8 bases, with 16 bases spanning the gap. Per the germline V gene, CDR1 is MDHEN and CDR2 is SYDVKM. The CDR3 DNA sequence: TGTGCCAGCAGCCAACAGGGAAGGGGCGGCTACACCTTC. It translates to CASSQQGRGGYTF.

The chain recombines TRBV29-1 with TRBJ2-7; 10 positions match TRBD1. The CDR3 is made up of 13 amino acids. With V trimmed by 6 bases and J by 7 bases, 9 bases remained unmatched. The germline gives CDR1 SQVTM, CDR2 ANQGSEA. The CDR3 loop reads CSVAGQGGNEQYF. CDR3 nucleotide sequence: TGCAGCGTCGCAGGACAGGGGGGCAATGAGCAGTACTTC.

The chain is built from TRBV29-1 and TRBJ1-1; D gene uncertain. The CDR3 contains 13 residues. The germline CDR1 and CDR2 sequences are SQVTM and ANQGSEA. V was shortened by 7 bases and J by 5 bases, with 17 bases between the two germline ends. The DNA of the CDR3 is TGCAGCGCGGAGAGGCTCCTAGGGACTGAAGCTTTCTTT. It codes for CSAERLLGTEAFF.

The chain links TRBV20-1 to TRBJ1-6, with a possible D match to TRBD1 (5 bases). CDR3 length equals 13 residues. Germline V gives CDR1 DFQATT, CDR2 SNEGSKA (reference sequence). V was shortened by 4 bases and J by 7 bases, with 11 bases between the two germline ends. In DNA form, the CDR3 reads TGCAGTGCTACGGGACTCCGAAATTCACCCCTCCACTTT. Amino acid sequence: CSATGLRNSPLHF.

This clonotype occurred a few times. This chain uses TRBV20-1 with TRBJ1-5; no definite D call. Germline V gene data show CDR1 as DFQATT and CDR2 as SNEGSKA (reference sequence). The CDR3 is 14 amino acids. Trimming removed 1 base at V and 1 base at J, with 8 bases between. The CDR3 sequence: CSARGGESNQPQHF. CDR3 DNA sequence: TGCAGTGCTAGAGGGGGAGAAAGCAATCAGCCCCAGCATTTT.

V gene TRBV5-1 combines with J gene TRBJ2-1; 10 bases are a match to TRBD2. The J call may be faulty, since TRBJ2-7 better matches the DNA end. The germline V gene has CDR1 SGHRS and CDR2 YFSETQ. The CDR3 is 16 residues long. In nucleotides, the CDR3 is TGCGCCAGCAGCGAGAGGACTAGCGGAAAGTACAATGAGCAGTACTTC. It translates to CASSERTSGKYNEQYF.

The chain employs TRBV6-6 and TRBJ1-2, with TRBD1 as a possible D gene (5 bases). CDR1 is MNHNY and CDR2 is SVGAGI in the germline V gene (reference sequence). There are 16 residues in the CDR3. Trimming shortened V by 5 bases and J by 2 bases, and 18 bases separated the two germline ends. Here the CDR3 reads CASSLNPGPWNYGYTF. In nucleotides, the CDR3 is TGTGCCAGCAGTCTGAATCCGGGACCCTGGAACTATGGCTACACCTTC.

The chain employs TRBV7-9 and TRBJ1-5; TRBD1 matches 10 bases. The length of the CDR3 is 17 residues. Per germline, CDR1 SEHNR and CDR2 FQNEAQ (reference sequence). Trimming cost V 6 bases and J 0 bases; bases outside gene matches: 8. Here the CDR3 reads CASSSGTGANSNQPQHF. The CDR3 DNA reads as TGTGCCAGCAGTTCCGGGACAGGGGCGAATAGCAATCAGCCCCAGCATTTT.

This clonotype has only a few counts. This sequence joins TRBV6-1 and TRBJ1-6; D is unclear. Germline CDR1 is MNHNS and CDR2 is SASEGT. CDR3 size: 17 residues. The V and J ends lost 5 bases and 0 bases respectively, with 14 bases between them. CDR3: CASSQFRVSSYNSPLHF. Written as DNA, the CDR3 is TGTGCCAGCAGTCAGTTCCGTGTCAGCTCCTATAATTCACCCCTCCACTTT.

V usage is TRBV24-1 and J usage is TRBJ2-1; 9 nucleotides agree with TRBD1. Per the germline V gene, CDR1 is KGHDR and CDR2 is SFDVKD. The CDR3 extends over 15 amino acids. With 9 bases clipped from V and 5 bases from J, the junction kept 10 bases outside the gene matches. DNA for the CDR3: TGTGCCACCGGGTCCGGGACAGGGCCTAACAATGAGCAGTTCTTC. Residues: CATGSGTGPNNEQFF.

This chain links TRBV20-1 with TRBJ1-6; TRBD1 might be the D (5 bases). The V end lost 1 base, the J end lost 6 bases, and 22 bases lay between the germline ends. CDR3 length: 18 amino acids. Germline-derived CDR1 and CDR2 are DFQATT and SNEGSKA (reference sequence). The CDR3 nucleotides read TGCAGTGCTAGAGGCCACGGGGCCCCCAACTCGGGTAATTCACCCCTCCACTTT. This translates into CSARGHGAPNSGNSPLHF.

This clonotype appeared a few times. The genes are TRBV24-1 and TRBJ2-7; D uncertain. The V gene's germline CDR1 is KGHDR and CDR2 SFDVKD. The germline V and J ends were trimmed by 4 bases and 5 bases, with 20 bases remaining between them. The CDR3 spans 16 residues. This chain's CDR3 is CATSDRTYRSGHEQYF. DNA of the CDR3: TGTGCCACCAGTGACCGAACGTACCGTAGTGGGCACGAGCAGTACTTC.

This clonotype has a count of ten or more. Here the CDR3 reads CASSLAGGYTDTQYF. CDR3 nucleotides: TGTGCCAGCAGTTTGGCAGGGGGATACACAGATACGCAGTATTTT. The chain combines TRBV7-9 with TRBJ2-3, with 7 bases fitting TRBD1. The CDR3 runs 15 residues. Germline V lookup: CDR1 SEHNR, CDR2 FQNEAQ (reference sequence). Germline trimming cut 6 bases from V and 2 bases from J; bases unmatched to any gene: 8.

As to this clonotype: A read error may account for a junction end that differs from germline. V and J are TRBV7-2 and TRBJ1-5; 7 positions match TRBD1. There are 14 residues in the CDR3. CDR1 is SGHTA and CDR2 is FQGNSA in the germline V gene. Here the CDR3 reads CASSSLDRVQPQPF. The CDR3 DNA follows: TGTGCCAGCAGCTCATTAGACAGGGTTCAGCCCCAGCCTTTT.

Many counts were recorded for this clonotype. This chain links TRBV4-2 with TRBJ2-1; 8 bases fit TRBD2. The CDR3 is made up of 20 amino acids. V lost 1 base, J lost 2 bases, and 16 bases stayed unmatched. Germline lookup yields CDR1 LGHNA and CDR2 YNFKEQ. The CDR3 is CASSQALTSGLPIPYNEQFF. The CDR3 DNA reads TGTGCCAGCAGCCAAGCCCTAACTAGCGGCCTACCAATACCCTACAATGAGCAGTTCTTC.

About this clonotype itself: It may be a read error: a sequence one base away is much more abundant. The chain links TRBV10-3 to TRBJ2-3; D possibly corresponds to TRBD1 (5 bases). The CDR3 totals 13 residues. Germline-derived CDR1 and CDR2 are ENHRY and SYGVKD. Written as DNA, the CDR3 is TGTGCCAGCACACTAACTTCCACAGGTACGCAGTATTTT. Its translation is CASTLTSTGTQYF.

This clonotype was seen ten or more times. The genes are TRBV6-6 and TRBJ2-5; TRBD2 agrees at 7 bases. V dropped 7 bases and J dropped 2; count of bases not matched to a gene: 10. CDR1 is MNHNY, CDR2 SVGAGI, per germline (reference sequence). The CDR3 is 15 residues long. CDR3 region: CASILRAGRQETQYF. In nucleotides, the CDR3 is TGTGCCAGCATCCTTCGAGCGGGGAGGCAAGAGACCCAGTACTTC.

The V and J genes are TRBV27 and TRBJ2-7; D gene uncertain. The V and J ends lost 5 bases and 2 bases respectively, with 13 bases between them. From germline, CDR1 is MNHEY and CDR2 SMNVEV (reference sequence). The CDR3 totals 14 residues. CDR3 sequence reads: CASSQLGTPYEQYF. CDR3 DNA: TGTGCCAGCAGTCAACTTGGTACTCCCTACGAGCAGTACTTC.

The chain is built from TRBV7-2 and TRBJ2-2, with D unclear. The length of the CDR3 is 15 residues. Trimming pared 1 base from V and 5 bases from J, leaving 11 bases between. Germline loops: CDR1 SGHTA, CDR2 FQGNSA. This CDR3 is CASSLGSVRTGELFF. Written as DNA, the CDR3 is TGTGCCAGCAGCTTAGGCTCCGTGAGGACCGGGGAGCTGTTTTTT.

This clonotype was counted a few times. The CDR3 DNA is TGCGCCAGCAGCCCGGGACTAGCGGGAGTAGGATCCTACGAGCAGTACTTC. Its translation: CASSPGLAGVGSYEQYF. The chain employs TRBV5-1 and TRBJ2-7, with 14 bases fitting TRBD2. The CDR3 spans 17 residues. The ends lost 4 bases at V and 1 base at J; junction bases unmatched: 7. Germline CDR1 is SGHRS and CDR2 is YFSETQ.

The chain combines TRBV20-1 with TRBJ2-7; no firm D call. Per the germline V gene, CDR1 is DFQATT and CDR2 is SNEGSKA (reference sequence). V was clipped by 4 bases and J by 0 bases, with 7 bases between them. The length of the CDR3 is 12 residues. The CDR3 region is CSANGLSYEQYF. The CDR3 DNA reads as TGCAGTGCTAACGGCCTCTCCTACGAGCAGTACTTC.

The chain joins TRBV4-2 to TRBJ2-1, with 14 bases lining up with TRBD2. Trimming at V came to 0 bases and at J to 10 bases, leaving 8 bases not matched to a gene. This CDR3 is 17 amino acids long. Germline loops: CDR1 LGHNA, CDR2 YNFKEQ. The CDR3 protein is CASSQEWTSGRFYEQFF. The CDR3 DNA reads TGTGCCAGCAGCCAAGAGTGGACTAGCGGGAGGTTTTACGAGCAGTTCTTC.

The V and J genes are TRBV5-6 and TRBJ1-4; D is possibly TRBD1 (5 bases). The CDR3 loop spans 17 amino acids. V lost 1 base, J lost 2 bases, and 15 bases lay in between. Germline lookup yields CDR1 SGHDT and CDR2 YYEEEE. The CDR3 reads CASSLLGAQGTNEKLFF. CDR3 bases: TGTGCCAGCAGCTTGCTCGGGGCTCAAGGGACTAATGAAAAACTGTTTTTT.

This clonotype was seen many times. The chain combines TRBV28 with TRBJ2-7, with 7 positions matching TRBD1. The CDR3 loop spans 14 amino acids. Germline V gene data show CDR1 as MDHEN and CDR2 as SYDVKM. J gave up 2 bases and V 3 bases, and 4 bases lay outside the gene matches. The CDR3 sequence: CASSLPGGAYEQYF. As DNA, the CDR3 is TGTGCCAGCAGTTTGCCAGGGGGAGCCTACGAGCAGTACTTC. The entire variable domain, with the rest obtained from reference TRBV28 and TRBJ2-7, is as follows: DVKVTQSSRYLVKRTGEKVFLECVQDMDHENMFWYRQDPGLGLRLIYFSYDVKMKEKGDIPEGYSVSREKKERFSLILESASTNQTSMYLCASSLPGGAYEQYFGPGTRLTVT.

A few counts support this clonotype. The CDR3 DNA sequence: TGTGCCAGCAGCGTAGAGGGACTAGTCTACAATGAGCAGTTCTTC. Protein product: CASSVEGLVYNEQFF. The chain has TRBV9 and TRBJ2-1, with 8 bases fitting TRBD2. Per germline, CDR1 SGDLS and CDR2 YYNGEE. Germline trimming cut 0 bases from V and 3 bases from J; bases unmatched to any gene: 2. CDR3 length equals 15 residues.

This clonotype occurred once. At one of its ends the junction is not consistent with the germline gene, which may arise from a read error. V and J are TRBV15 and TRBJ2-2, with 8 bases that match TRBD1. Germline CDR1 is LNHNV and CDR2 is YYDKDF (reference sequence). The CDR3 runs 14 residues. In nucleotides, the CDR3 is TGTGTCACCAGCGGAAGACAGGGGTTCGGGGAGCTGTTTTTT. Protein sequence: CVTSGRQGFGELFF.

This clonotype was observed at least ten times. The chain is built from TRBV6-5 and TRBJ2-7, with D perhaps given as TRBD1 or TRBD2 (5 bases each). Trimming shortened V by 0 bases and J by 2 bases, and 8 bases separated the two germline ends. CDR1 and CDR2 (germline): MNHEY, SVGAGI. The CDR3 runs to 14 residues. CDR3 bases: TGTGCCAGCAGTTACTCGACGGGGCCCTACGAGCAGTACTTC. This translates into CASSYSTGPYEQYF.